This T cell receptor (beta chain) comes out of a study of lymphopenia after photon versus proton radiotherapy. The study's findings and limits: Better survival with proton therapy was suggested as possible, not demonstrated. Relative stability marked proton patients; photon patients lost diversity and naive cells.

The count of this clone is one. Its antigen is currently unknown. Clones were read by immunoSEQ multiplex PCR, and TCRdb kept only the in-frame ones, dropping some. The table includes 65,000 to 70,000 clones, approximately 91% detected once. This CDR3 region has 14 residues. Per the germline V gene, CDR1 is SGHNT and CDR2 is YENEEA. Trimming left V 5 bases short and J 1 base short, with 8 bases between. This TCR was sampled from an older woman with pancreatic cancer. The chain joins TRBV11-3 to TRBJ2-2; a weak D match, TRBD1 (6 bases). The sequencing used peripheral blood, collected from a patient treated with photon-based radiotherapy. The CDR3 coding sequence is TGTGCCAGCAGCCAGGACAGGAACACCGGGGAGCTGTTTTTT. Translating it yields CASSQDRNTGELFF.